Sequencing of this T cell receptor beta chain was carried out in a study of T cell responses to AZD1222 COVID-19 vaccine. Study-wide context: Timing groups of about 4 and about 12 weeks for second doses were pooled. General study points: It was only 6 or 7 AZD1222 recipients who were seropositive at baseline. Spike-specific TCR breadth and depth were elevated following two AZD1222 doses. The donor group comprised mostly white British people and more females; the analysis possibly underestimated clonal diversity.

As to this clone: The target antigen is unknown. At one boundary the junction diverges from the germline segment, which might be a read error.

This CDR3 region has 15 residues. Looked up from germline, CDR1 is SSHAT and CDR2 is FNYEAQ (reference sequence). Libraries were prepared by immunoSEQ multiplex PCR; TCRdb keeps only in-frame clonotypes and omits some of them. The repertoire has approximately 150,000 clones, about 90% of them found once; the top ten carry 5%. This material consisted of peripheral blood, taken on day 0 of AZD1222 vaccination. The chain links TRBV7-7 to TRBJ2-1; 12 positions match TRBD1. The sequence came from an adult in good health. CDR3 in amino acids: CASSRGQGARDEQFF. Here the CDR3 DNA reads TGTGCTAGCAGCCGGGGACAGGGGGCGCGGGATGAGCAGTTCTTC. Full variable domain (rest looked up from reference TRBV7-7 and TRBJ2-1): GAGVSQSPRYKVTKRGQDVTLRCDPISSHATLYWYQQALGQGPEFLTYFNYEAQPDKSGLPSDRFSAERPEGSISTLTIQRTEQRDSAMYRCASSRGQGARDEQFFGPGTRLTVL.